This T cell receptor (beta chain) was recovered during a study of regulatory T cells in long-lasting Graves disease. Overall study: Newly diagnosed Graves' patients took antithyroid drugs under 3 months.

CDR3-region Arm-PCR and iRepertoire HTBI primers produced the TCR beta libraries. MiXCR, run by TCRdb on the multiplex PCR reads, gives a single entry per CDR3 protein. The sample consists of 350,000 to 500,000 distinct CDR3 sequences, about a sixth of them appearing once. Study results and limitations: Fewer public clonotypes were shared by new patients (under 1,000) than by persistent patients (2,741).

Time point described: newly diagnosed GD, antithyroid drugs for less than 3 months. The authors made the TCR library using RNA they extracted from PBMCs. Germline V gene lookup returns CDR1 MDHEN and CDR2 SYDVKM. The CDR3 has 15 residues. The V gene lost 7 bases and the J gene lost 0 bases, with 14 bases spanning the gap. With respect to this clonotype: Its antigen remains unidentified.

The sample also formed part of further work on T cells in Graves' hyperthyroidism and ophthalmopathy. That work adds: Clinical symptoms, serum thyroxine, TRAb, thyroid ultrasound and orbital computed tomography established diagnosis. Most expanded thyroid clonotypes above 0.001 recurred in blood.

The source material was peripheral blood mononuclear cells (PBMCs), sampled at new diagnosis, from a patient treated with antithyroid drugs. This TCR came from a woman in her 30s with Graves disease. The chain has TRBV28 and TRBJ2-3, with TRBD1 as a possible D gene (5 bases). CDR3 loop: CASINNQGSTDTQYF. The CDR3 bases are TGTGCCAGCATCAATAATCAGGGAAGCACAGATACGCAGTATTTT.